A selection of T cell receptor beta chains follows, all from one sample in a study of blood T cell repertoires in COVID-19. Produced via immunoSEQ multiplex PCR; TCRdb's table is partial and in-frame only. The repertoire holds 160,000 or so clones, roughly 82% seen once, with 9.8% in the top ten. Material: peripheral blood. These receptors were taken from a woman in her forties or fifties with acute or convalescent COVID-19. Both conserved end residues are part of each CDR3. A D gene is named only where the DNA matches it firmly. Only part of the rows carry a size: once, few, many, or a class if the clone is expanded.

j_call | v_call | d_call | clone_size | cdr3_nt | cdr3_aa
TRBJ2-1 | TRBV12-3/TRBV12-4 | . | . | TGTGCCAGCAGGAAATTGCAGGGGAATGAGCAGTTCTTC | CASRKLQGNEQFF
TRBJ1-2 | TRBV29-1 | TRBD1 | few | TGCAGCGTTGCGGCCGGGACAGGGACCTATGGCTACACCTTC | CSVAAGTGTYGYTF
TRBJ1-1 | TRBV6-2/TRBV6-3 | TRBD1 | . | TGTGCCAGCAGTCAGCTACAGGGGGCGCGAACTGAAGCTTTCTTT | CASSQLQGARTEAFF
TRBJ2-2 | TRBV2 | . | . | TGTGCCAGCAGTCAGAAGCGGAGGAACACCGGGGAGCTGTTTTTT | CASSQKRRNTGELFF
TRBJ2-1 | TRBV6-2/TRBV6-3 | TRBD2 | . | TGTGCCAGCAGTTACTCCCCGGGACTAGCGGGGTTTGATGAGCAGTTCTTC | CASSYSPGLAGFDEQFF
TRBJ2-5 | TRBV11-1 | . | . | TGTGCCAGCAGCTTGACCAGGAAGGATTCAGAGACCCAGTACTTC | CASSLTRKDSETQYF
TRBJ2-3 | TRBV27 | . | . | TGTGCCAGCAGTCCCGCCGCATGGCTCACAGATACGCAGTATTTT | CASSPAAWLTDTQYF
TRBJ2-2 | TRBV3-1/TRBV3-2 | . | . | TGTGCCAGCAGTAAGGTTCGGGACGGGGAGCTGTTTTTT | CASSKVRDGELFF
TRBJ2-1 | TRBV7-3 | . | once | TGTGCCAGCAGCCTGGGAGAGTACAATGAGCAGTTCTTC | CASSLGEYNEQFF
TRBJ1-4 | TRBV3-1/TRBV3-2 | . | . | TGTGCCAGCAGTCGGACAGTAAATGAAAAACTGTTTTTT | CASSRTVNEKLFF
TRBJ1-2 | TRBV6-5 | TRBD1 | . | TGTGCCAGCAGGGCGGGACAGAGCTATGGCTACACCTTC | CASRAGQSYGYTF
TRBJ2-2 | TRBV3-1/TRBV3-2 | . | few | TGTGCCAGCAGCCCGCGAAGAGGGTTCGGGGAGCTGTTTTTT | CASSPRRGFGELFF
TRBJ2-3 | TRBV7-2 | . | . | TGTGCCAGCAGCTCGGGGTCAGATACGCAGTATTTT | CASSSGSDTQYF
TRBJ1-1 | TRBV21-1 | . | . | TGTGCCAGCAGCAAAGGCCCCGGGCGGGGGCAGAAGAACACTGAAGCTTTCTTT | CASSKGPGRGQKNTEAFF
TRBJ2-2 | TRBV4-3 | TRBD2 | . | TGCGCCAGCAGCCAGGGGGGACTAGCGGGAGGTTCCGGGGAGCTGTTTTTT | CASSQGGLAGGSGELFF
TRBJ2-1 | TRBV7-9 | TRBD1 | . | TGTGCCAGCAGCTTAGGGGCAGGGGGCAATGAGCAGTTCTTC | CASSLGAGGNEQFF
TRBJ2-7 | TRBV28 | TRBD1 | . | TGTGCCAGCAGGAAACCGGGACAGGGGGCCTACGAGCAGTACTTC | CASRKPGQGAYEQYF
TRBJ2-3 | TRBV5-4 | TRBD2 | . | TGTGCCAGCAGCAATCTGGGCACGGGGGGTACAGATACGCAGTATTTT | CASSNLGTGGTDTQYF